The sample holds a few counts of the clone carrying this T cell receptor (beta chain). For the second PCR, which ran for 7 to 11 cycles, a sample-barcoded 5' primer and a J-beta primer mix were used. MiXCR, applied by TCRdb to the 5' RACE reads, yields one record per CDR3 protein. The data show approximately 800,000 distinct CDR3 sequences, with about 34% seen just once and roughly 13% held by the top ten. This record belongs to a study of blood T cells in healthy people across ages. Germline CDR1 SGHDN, CDR2 FVKESK. This CDR3 comprises 16 residues. V was cut by 4 bases and J by 3 bases, with 17 bases left in between.

The chain has TRBV14 and TRBJ2-3, with a weak D call TRBD2 (5 bases). This TCR came from a man aged 18 to 35 in good health. The sample taken for sequencing was blood. This chain's CDR3 is CASSLGDYYRTDTQYF. The CDR3, as DNA: TGTGCCAGCAGCCTGGGAGACTACTATAGGACAGATACGCAGTATTTT.